The present entry profiles one TCR beta chain with its context. The V segment lost 4 bases and the J segment 7 bases; nucleotides outside the gene matches: 4. This CDR3 has 14 amino acids. Germline CDR1 and CDR2: MNHEY and SMNVEV (reference sequence). As handled by the study authors: Reference gene primer amplification yielded estimated nucleated cell counts. The assay was immunoSEQ multiplex PCR, and TCRdb's table has in-frame clones only and misses some. V, J and clone size are taken as reported in that table, and D and trimming were inferred from the DNA itself. The table has around 19,000 clones, 89% seen once. These data are taken from a study of blood T cell repertoires in COVID-19. Study information: Collection of acute and convalescent COVID-19 samples took place in the United States, Italy and Spain. T cells, B-cell-depleted T cells, or PBMCs provided the cDNA or gDNA that served as material.

The source material was peripheral blood. The TCR sequence derives from a human donor in a cohort sampled during active COVID-19. The rearrangement links TRBV27 to TRBJ1-4, with TRBD1 identical over 9 bases. The CDR3 sequence: CASSSGQGSEKLFF. CDR3 DNA sequence: TGTGCCAGCAGTTCCGGACAGGGGAGTGAAAAACTGTTTTTT.